The 25 T cell receptor beta chains below were found in one sample sequenced in a study of Graves' ophthalmopathy and Graves' hyperthyroidism. Transcripts of RNA were the source for amplifying TCR beta CDR3 regions. RT-PCR in the first round used HTBI primers; a second-round multiplex PCR followed. TCRdb re-analysed the multiplex PCR reads in MiXCR, keeping a single row per CDR3 protein. The repertoire consists of 500,000 to 600,000 distinct CDR3 sequences, with under 45% occurring once and the leading ten covering less than 4.5%. Sequenced material: peripheral blood or thyroid tissue (not recorded which). Every receptor here comes from an adult man with Graves' hyperthyroidism.

This chain links TRBV29-1 with TRBJ1-1; no reliable D call. CDR1 is SQVTM, CDR2 ANQGSEA, per germline. There are 12 residues in the CDR3. Trimming stripped 7 bases from V and 6 bases from J, with 15 bases between. The CDR3 protein is CSAFGLSSEAFF. CDR3 nucleotides: TGCAGCGCCTTCGGACTGAGCTCTGAAGCTTTCTTT.

This chain uses TRBV5-5 with TRBJ1-2; no clear D gene. The V end was cut by 5 bases, the J end by 8 bases, with 28 bases between. Germline V gene data show CDR1 as SGHKS and CDR2 as YYEKEE (reference sequence). The CDR3 runs 17 residues. CDR3 in DNA: TGTGCCAGCAGGGCTGATGTGGTAGCGGGAGGATCAAGGGGCTACACCTTC. This codes for CASRADVVAGGSRGYTF.

This clonotype was recorded many times. V and J are TRBV2 and TRBJ1-2; D not certain. The V and J ends lost 7 bases and 1 base respectively, with 13 bases between them. The CDR3 covers 14 residues. The germline V gene has CDR1 SNHLY and CDR2 FYNNEI. CDR3 sequence: CASIHATVNYGYTF. CDR3 nucleotide sequence: TGTGCCAGCATTCACGCAACAGTTAACTATGGCTACACCTTC.

The V gene is TRBV20-1, the J gene TRBJ2-7; TRBD1 might be the D (5 bases). V was clipped by 6 bases and J by 1 base, with 16 bases between them. This CDR3 comprises 14 residues. Germline CDR1 reads DFQATT; CDR2 reads SNEGSKA (reference sequence). CDR3 residues: CSASRAQTSYEQYF. The CDR3 DNA follows: TGCAGTGCCAGCAGGGCACAAACATCCTACGAGCAGTACTTC.

This clonotype was seen repeatedly, ten times or more. V and J are TRBV7-2 and TRBJ2-7; no clear D gene. In germline, CDR1 is SGHTA, CDR2 FQGNSA. Trimming shortened V by 2 bases and J by 2 bases, and 4 bases separated the two germline ends. This CDR3 contains 12 residues. CDR3 sequence reads: CASSLFAYEQYF. DNA of the CDR3: TGTGCCAGCAGCTTATTCGCCTACGAGCAGTACTTC.

This clonotype came up many times. This chain uses TRBV2 with TRBJ1-1, with D unresolved. There are 17 residues in the CDR3. V was trimmed by 0 bases and J by 0 bases, leaving 14 bases between them. Germline CDR1 reads SNHLY; CDR2 reads FYNNEI. CDR3 DNA sequence: TGTGCCAGCAGTGAAGCGCTTCGGGGTAAATTGAACACTGAAGCTTTCTTT. Protein: CASSEALRGKLNTEAFF. The complete variable domain, with remaining parts taken from reference TRBV2 and TRBJ1-1, reads EPEVTQTPSHQVTQMGQEVILRCVPISNHLYFYWYRQILGQKVEFLVSFYNNEISEKSEIFDDQFSVERPDGSNFTLKIRSTKLEDSAMYFCASSEALRGKLNTEAFFGQGTRLTVV.

This clonotype was counted at least ten times. V is TRBV5-8 and J is TRBJ1-1, with D hard to call. Trimming removed 3 bases at V and 3 bases at J, with 12 bases between. The CDR3 extends over 14 amino acids. CDR1 and CDR2 (germline): SGHTS, YDEGEE. As DNA, the CDR3 is TGTGCCAGCAGCTGGCAAGGGTCAGACACTGAAGCTTTCTTT. This encodes CASSWQGSDTEAFF.

This clonotype was counted at least ten times. The V call is TRBV6-1, the J call TRBJ1-1; 8 nucleotides line up with TRBD1. This CDR3 region has 15 residues. CDR1 and CDR2 from the germline V gene are MNHNS and SASEGT. V was pared by 1 base and J by 5 bases, with 6 bases of the junction left unmatched. DNA of the CDR3: TGTGCCAGCAGTGAAGGACAGGGGCATGGTACTGAAGCTTTCTTT. Translated: CASSEGQGHGTEAFF.

The chain recombines TRBV4-1 with TRBJ1-5; D unresolved. The CDR3 has 15 amino acids. V shed 2 bases and J shed 3 bases, with 11 bases lying between them. In germline, CDR1 is MGHRA, CDR2 YSYEKL. Here the CDR3 reads CASSQLGQDNQPQHF. CDR3 DNA sequence: TGCGCCAGCAGCCAACTCGGGCAGGACAATCAGCCCCAGCATTTT.

This clonotype was counted ten times or more. The chain uses TRBV25-1 and TRBJ2-7; no reliable D call. The CDR3 spans 16 residues. CDR1 is MGHDK and CDR2 is SYGVNS in the germline V gene. With 2 bases removed from V and 0 bases from J, the gap between germline ends came to 14 bases. This CDR3 is CASSEGGFSNSYEQYF. CDR3 sequence (DNA): TGTGCCAGCAGTGAAGGCGGCTTTTCCAACTCCTACGAGCAGTACTTC.

The CDR3 DNA follows: TGCGCCAGCAGCCCCGAGACCGGCACAGATACGCAGTATTTT. Its translation: CASSPETGTDTQYF. The rearrangement links TRBV5-1 to TRBJ2-3; D remains unclear. The CDR3 is 14 residues long. The ends were cut back, 4 bases at V and 1 base at J, with 10 bases in the middle. The V gene's germline CDR1 is SGHRS and CDR2 YFSETQ.

The gene calls are TRBV7-6 and TRBJ1-2, with 8 bases identical to TRBD1. The junction had 6 bases not matched to a gene; V was cut back by 5 bases and J by 7 bases. The CDR3 contains 13 residues. The V gene's germline CDR1 is SGHVS and CDR2 FNYEAQ. The CDR3 nucleotides are TGTGCCAGCAGCCGGGCAGGGGGCCGTGGCTACACCTTC. This encodes CASSRAGGRGYTF.

This clonotype occurred a few times. V is TRBV7-9 and J is TRBJ2-7, with D possibly TRBD2 on 6 matching bases. There are 15 residues in the CDR3. Germline CDR1 is SEHNR and CDR2 is FQNEAQ (reference sequence). V gave up 1 base and J gave up 7 bases, with 17 bases separating them. This chain's CDR3 is CASSLDGGATNEQYF. CDR3 nucleotide sequence: TGTGCCAGCAGCTTAGATGGCGGGGCGACCAATGAGCAGTACTTC.

The J gene is TRBJ2-5, the V gene TRBV7-6; TRBD2 matches at 7 bases. The CDR3 runs to 16 residues. CDR1 is SGHVS and CDR2 is FNYEAQ in the germline V gene. After removal of 0 bases from V and 5 bases from J, the junction contained 9 bases not matched to a gene. The CDR3 sequence: CASSLASAGDRETQYF. CDR3 nucleotides: TGTGCCAGCAGCTTAGCGTCTGCGGGGGACCGGGAGACCCAGTACTTC.

This clonotype appeared many times. The CDR3 DNA reads TGTGCCAGCAGCTTAGCCCCCGCGGGATACACCGGGGAGCTGTTTTTT. Protein: CASSLAPAGYTGELFF. The chain joins TRBV7-8 to TRBJ2-2; tentatively, D is TRBD2 (6 bases). The CDR3 loop spans 16 amino acids. The germline V and J ends were trimmed by 0 bases and 3 bases, with 11 bases remaining between them. Germline V gene sequence: CDR1 SGHVS, CDR2 FQNEAQ.

The gene calls are TRBV4-1 and TRBJ1-3; possibly TRBD1 for D (6 bases). This CDR3 has 16 residues. Germline CDR1 reads MGHRA; CDR2 reads YSYEKL. V shed 1 base and J shed 0 bases, with 10 bases lying between them. CDR3 bases: TGCGCCAGCAGCCAAGGCGGACAGAGCTCTGGAAACACCATATATTTT. Its protein product is CASSQGGQSSGNTIYF.

The sample holds a few counts of this clonotype. The gene calls are TRBV24-1 and TRBJ2-5, with 7 bases lining up with TRBD2. The CDR3 has 14 amino acids. CDR1 is KGHDR and CDR2 is SFDVKD in the germline V gene. Trimming cost V 4 bases and J 3 bases; bases outside gene matches: 4. Written as DNA, the CDR3 is TGTGCCACCAGTGACCCTGGGAGGGAAGAGACCCAGTACTTC. It translates to CATSDPGREETQYF.

This clonotype was detected many times. The V gene is TRBV12-3 or TRBV12-4, the J gene TRBJ2-7; D tentatively reads TRBD1 or TRBD2 (5 bases each). There are 11 residues in the CDR3. Trimming stripped 8 bases from V and 6 bases from J, with 11 bases between. CDR3 sequence: CASGTATEQYF. The CDR3 region has the DNA TGTGCCAGCGGGACGGCTACCGAGCAGTACTTC.

This clonotype was seen many times. The CDR3 here is CATYYQRGQYF. The CDR3 nucleotides read TGTGCCACCTACTACCAGCGGGGTCAGTACTTC. The chain employs TRBV28 and TRBJ2-7; 7 bases are shared with TRBD2. The CDR3 consists of 11 residues. V shed 10 bases, J shed 10 bases, and the junction held 10 bases outside the gene matches. In germline, CDR1 is MDHEN, CDR2 SYDVKM.

This chain links TRBV12-3 or TRBV12-4 with TRBJ1-5; no reliable D call. There are 13 residues in the CDR3. Trimming cost V 0 bases and J 7 bases, with 7 bases left between them. The CDR3 here is CASSLALGQPQHF. The CDR3 nucleotides read TGTGCCAGCAGTTTAGCCCTCGGGCAGCCCCAGCATTTT.

The CDR3 reads CAISSTNRLAGVRETQYF. CDR3 DNA sequence: TGTGCCATCAGTTCAACCAACAGACTAGCGGGGGTTCGGGAGACCCAGTACTTC. The chain recombines TRBV10-3 with TRBJ2-5, with TRBD2 matching 12 bases. In germline, CDR1 is ENHRY, CDR2 SYGVKD. The CDR3 extends over 18 amino acids. Trimming took 5 bases from V and 5 from J; bases not matched to a gene: 15.

The V call is TRBV10-2, the J call TRBJ2-5; 9 bases are a match to TRBD1. The closer fit of TRBJ2-1 to the DNA end suggests the J call may be wrong. Germline CDR1 and CDR2: WSHSY and SAAADI. The CDR3 has 13 amino acids. CDR3 DNA: TGCGCCAGCAATCCGGGACAGGGCGATGAGCAGTTCTTC. Translated: CASNPGQGDEQFF.

The rearrangement uses TRBV19 and TRBJ2-2; maybe TRBD2 (6 bases). This CDR3 contains 14 residues. Per the germline V gene, CDR1 is LNHDA and CDR2 is SQIVND (reference sequence). The V gene lost 1 base and the J gene lost 7 bases, with 10 bases spanning the gap. The CDR3 sequence: CASSIGRGNGELFF. The CDR3 DNA sequence: TGTGCCAGTAGTATAGGGCGGGGTAACGGGGAGCTGTTTTTT.

This clonotype was seen at least ten times. CDR3 region: CASSLRPSLSGGAPFEQYF. CDR3 coding DNA: TGTGCCAGCAGCTTACGCCCCTCACTAAGCGGGGGGGCTCCCTTCGAGCAGTACTTC. V is TRBV7-2 and J is TRBJ2-7; 10 bases match TRBD2. The CDR3 extends over 19 amino acids. V shed 2 bases and J 6 bases; nucleotides not matched to a gene: 19. Germline CDR1 is SGHTA and CDR2 is FQGNSA.

This chain joins TRBV12-5 and TRBJ2-7; D perhaps matches TRBD2 (6 bases). CDR1 and CDR2 from the germline V gene are LGHNT and FRNRAP. Trimming stripped 0 bases from V and 2 bases from J, with 17 bases between. There are 17 residues in the CDR3. The CDR3 nucleotides are TGTGCTAGTGGTTTGGTCTTTGATGCGGGGCGCCCCTACGAGCAGTACTTC. It yields the protein CASGLVFDAGRPYEQYF.